The 4 T cell receptor beta chains reported below all come from one sample, sequenced in a study of blood T cell repertoires in COVID-19. This table comes from immunoSEQ multiplex PCR, and its TCRdb copy is limited to in-frame clones, with some not included. The table lists about 180,000 clones, around 86% of them singletons, with about 8.3% in the top ten. Sequenced material: peripheral blood. These TCRs come from a woman between 65 and 79 years old with COVID-19, enrolled during active disease.

This clone was seen only a few times. CDR3 in DNA: TGTGCCAGCAGTGACACAGACACTCATAATTCACCCCTCCACTTT. Translating gives CASSDTDTHNSPLHF. The chain recombines TRBV6-1 with TRBJ1-6; D gene ambiguous. The CDR3 consists of 15 residues. Germline V CDR1 and CDR2: MNHNS, SASEGT. Trimming stripped 3 bases from V and 5 bases from J, with 11 bases between.

The J gene is TRBJ1-1, the V gene TRBV30; D is ambiguous. Germline values: CDR1 GTSNPN, CDR2 SVGIG (reference sequence). The V and J ends lost 0 bases and 6 bases respectively, with 23 bases between them. The CDR3 is 17 residues long. The CDR3 reads CAWSVVRGVGVRAEAFF. The CDR3 coding sequence is TGTGCCTGGAGTGTCGTCCGGGGAGTTGGGGTTCGAGCTGAAGCTTTCTTT.

Notes on this clone: The junction departs from germline at one end; a sequencing error may be responsible. The chain links TRBV5-8 to TRBJ2-1, with 7 bases lining up with TRBD2. The length of the CDR3 is 14 residues. Germline V gives CDR1 SGHTS, CDR2 YDEGEE. As DNA, the CDR3 is TGTGCCAGCAGCTTATGGGGCGGGCGGGGGACTTTGGTCTTC. Its protein is CASSLWGGRGTLVF.

The chain joins TRBV28 to TRBJ1-1; TRBD1 aligns across 7 bases. The CDR3 sequence is 13 residues long. CDR1 and CDR2 from the germline V gene are MDHEN and SYDVKM. V gave up 4 bases and J gave up 6 bases; unmatched junction bases: 5. The CDR3 loop is CASSSGTVSEAFF. Written as DNA, the CDR3 is TGTGCCAGCAGTTCGGGGACAGTCTCTGAAGCTTTCTTT.